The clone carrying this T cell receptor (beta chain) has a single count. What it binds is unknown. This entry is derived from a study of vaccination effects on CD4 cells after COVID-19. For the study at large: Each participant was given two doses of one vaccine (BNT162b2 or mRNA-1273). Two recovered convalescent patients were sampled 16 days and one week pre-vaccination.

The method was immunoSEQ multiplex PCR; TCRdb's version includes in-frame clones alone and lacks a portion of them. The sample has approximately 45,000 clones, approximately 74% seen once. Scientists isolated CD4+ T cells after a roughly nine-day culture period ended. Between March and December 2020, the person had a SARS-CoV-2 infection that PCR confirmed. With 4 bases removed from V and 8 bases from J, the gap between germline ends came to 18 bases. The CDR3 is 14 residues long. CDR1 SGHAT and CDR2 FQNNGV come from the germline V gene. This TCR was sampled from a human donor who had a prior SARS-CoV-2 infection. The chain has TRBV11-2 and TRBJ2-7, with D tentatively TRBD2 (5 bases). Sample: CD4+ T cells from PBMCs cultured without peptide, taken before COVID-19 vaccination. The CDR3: CASSSPREGIQQYF. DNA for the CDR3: TGTGCCAGCAGCTCGCCCCGGGAAGGAATACAGCAGTACTTC.